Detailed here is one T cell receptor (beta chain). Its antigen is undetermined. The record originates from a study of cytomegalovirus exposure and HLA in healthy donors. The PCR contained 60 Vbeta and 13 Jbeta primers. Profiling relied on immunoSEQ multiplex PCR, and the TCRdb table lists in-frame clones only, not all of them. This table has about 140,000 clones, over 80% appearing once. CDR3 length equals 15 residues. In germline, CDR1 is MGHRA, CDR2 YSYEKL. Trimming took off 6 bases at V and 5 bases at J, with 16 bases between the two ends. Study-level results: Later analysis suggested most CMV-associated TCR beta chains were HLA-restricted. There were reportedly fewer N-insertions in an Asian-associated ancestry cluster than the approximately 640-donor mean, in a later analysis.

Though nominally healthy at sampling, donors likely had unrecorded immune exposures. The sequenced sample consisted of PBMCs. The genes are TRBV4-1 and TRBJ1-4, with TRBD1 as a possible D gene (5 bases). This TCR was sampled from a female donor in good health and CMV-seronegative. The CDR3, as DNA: TGCGCCAGCAGACCAAGGTTGACAGAAAATGAAAAACTGTTTTTT. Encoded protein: CASRPRLTENEKLFF.